Sequencing of this T cell receptor (beta chain) was carried out in a study of blood T cell repertoires in COVID-19. Which cohort a participant joined came from the clinical history participants gave. Unmatched junction bases numbered 9, after V lost 4 bases and J lost 9 bases. CDR1 SGHDT and CDR2 YYEEEE come from the germline V gene. The CDR3 loop spans 15 amino acids. Some clones are missing from TCRdb's copy, which holds only in-frame ones; the method was immunoSEQ multiplex PCR. The repertoire holds 350,000 or so clones, about nine tenths seen once, with 0.95% to 1.1% in the top ten. The chain combines TRBV5-6 with TRBJ1-5; 11 bases agree with TRBD1. Sequencing used PBMCs or T cells enriched from blood (not recorded which). This TCR derives from a woman in her thirties who had been exposed to COVID-19. CDR3 nucleotide sequence: TGTGCCAGCAGCACCGGGACAGGGGGTTTTAGGCCCCAGCATTTT. Its translation: CASSTGTGGFRPQHF.